Reported below is one T cell receptor (beta chain). Measured with immunoSEQ multiplex PCR; TCRdb has only the in-frame clones, and not every one. The table shows 120,000 to 150,000 clones, with 84% occurring only once. This entry belongs to a study of blood T cell repertoires in COVID-19. Germline assignment: CDR1 SGHTA and CDR2 FQGTGA. V lost 2 bases to trimming and J lost 4 bases; unmatched junction nucleotides: 0. This CDR3 contains 16 residues. The V call is TRBV7-3, the J call TRBJ2-1, with TRBD2 matching over 15 bases. The TCR originated in a human donor in a cohort sampled during active COVID-19. Sequenced material: peripheral blood. The CDR3 DNA is TGTGCCAGCAGCTTAGGGACTAGCGGGGGGTACAATGAGCAGTTCTTC. Its translation: CASSLGTSGGYNEQFF.